The 10 T cell receptor beta chains below all came from one sample that was sequenced in a study of CD8 T cell repertoires and HIV-1 epitope variants. This table comes from immunoSEQ multiplex PCR, and its TCRdb copy is limited to in-frame clones, with some not included. The data hold roughly 100,000 clones, with over 70% observed a single time. Sequencing was performed on uncultured baseline CD8+ T cells from peripheral blood mononuclear cells (PBMCs). The receptors originated from a male donor with HIV.

V usage is TRBV29-1 and J usage is TRBJ2-2, with D unclear. The CDR3 extends over 14 amino acids. Germline V gene lookup returns CDR1 SQVTM and CDR2 ANQGSEA. V lost 5 bases and J lost 1, with 11 bases in between. The CDR3 loop is CSVTPLRNTGELFF. The CDR3 DNA is TGCAGCGTTACCCCCTTAAGGAACACCGGGGAGCTGTTTTTT.

The CDR3 here is CVRSTKGQLYGELFF. Written as DNA, the CDR3 is TGTGTCAGAAGCACTAAGGGACAGTTGTACGGGGAGCTGTTTTTT. The chain links TRBV7-5 to TRBJ2-2; the D segment call TRBD1 is taken from the table without a DNA check. TRBV7-5 is tagged as a pseudogene. This CDR3 is built from 15 residues.

This clone was seen more than once but under ten times. The J gene is TRBJ1-5, the V gene TRBV6-6, with 9 bases that match TRBD1. Germline V gene data show CDR1 as MNHNY and CDR2 as SVGAGI (reference sequence). The CDR3 loop spans 16 amino acids. Trimming took 2 bases from V and 8 from J; bases not matched to a gene: 10. Here the CDR3 DNA reads TGTGCCAGCAGTTACGGAGGGACAGGGCTGGGGGAGCCCCAGCATTTT. Translated, it gives CASSYGGTGLGEPQHF.

The V call is TRBV27, the J call TRBJ1-5, with a tentative D call TRBD1 (6 bases). V was trimmed by 4 bases and J by 3 bases, leaving 10 bases between them. The CDR3 contains 14 residues. Looked up from germline, CDR1 is MNHEY and CDR2 is SMNVEV (reference sequence). The CDR3 nucleotides read TGTGCCAGCAGTTCCTGGACAGACAATCAGCCCCAGCATTTT. Translating it yields CASSSWTDNQPQHF.

This chain connects TRBV12-5 to TRBJ1-2, with a weak D call TRBD1 (5 bases). This CDR3 has 14 amino acids. In germline, CDR1 is LGHNT, CDR2 FRNRAP. V was trimmed by 1 base and J by 3 bases, leaving 9 bases between them. CDR3 sequence (DNA): TGTGCTAGTGGTTTGGGCGGCAGGGACTATGGCTACACCTTC. This codes for CASGLGGRDYGYTF.

The gene calls are TRBV5-1 and TRBJ2-1; 8 nucleotides match TRBD2. Trimming took 0 bases from V and 1 from J; bases not matched to a gene: 3. This CDR3 is 16 amino acids long. CDR1 and CDR2 from the germline V gene are SGHRS and YFSETQ. CDR3 protein: CASSLEGGGSYNEQFF. CDR3 nucleotides: TGCGCCAGCAGCTTGGAGGGCGGGGGGTCCTACAATGAGCAGTTCTTC.

This chain links TRBV6-5 with TRBJ1-2; D is possibly TRBD1 (5 bases). The germline CDR1 and CDR2 sequences are MNHEY and SVGAGI. The CDR3 sequence is 16 residues long. With 2 bases removed from V and 4 bases from J, the gap between germline ends came to 17 bases. The CDR3 reads CASSYGRRGDGYGYTF. In DNA form, the CDR3 reads TGTGCCAGCAGTTACGGGCGGAGGGGCGACGGCTATGGCTACACCTTC.

The chain combines TRBV6-1 with TRBJ2-7; the match to TRBD1 covers 12 bases. V shed 6 bases, J shed 6 bases, and the junction held 9 bases outside the gene matches. The CDR3 runs to 15 residues. Germline lookup yields CDR1 MNHNS and CDR2 SASEGT. The CDR3 DNA reads as TGTGCCAGCAGCCAACCGGGACAGGGGGCCGGCGAGCAGTACTTC. It codes for CASSQPGQGAGEQYF.

The chain carries TRBV9 and TRBJ2-1, with 9 bases fitting TRBD1. V shed 3 bases, J shed 5 bases, and the junction held 6 bases outside the gene matches. This CDR3 contains 15 residues. Looked up from germline, CDR1 is SGDLS and CDR2 is YYNGEE. The CDR3 spells CASSARTGVNNEQFF. The CDR3 nucleotides are TGTGCCAGCAGCGCCCGGACAGGGGTGAACAATGAGCAGTTCTTC.

The table lists this clone with a count of one. The rearrangement links TRBV4-3 to TRBJ1-4, with TRBD1 identical over 8 bases. This CDR3 is 16 amino acids long. V lost 0 bases and J lost 2; bases outside the gene matches: 2. The V gene's germline CDR1 is LGHNA and CDR2 YSLEER. The CDR3 region is CASSQEQGDTNEKLFF. In DNA, the CDR3 is TGCGCCAGCAGCCAAGAACAGGGGGACACTAATGAAAAACTGTTTTTT.